The 11 T cell receptor beta chains below were found in one sample sequenced in a study of technical replicates of blood from several donors. Data came from immunoSEQ multiplex PCR; TCRdb stores just in-frame clones and leaves some out. The sample has 70,000 to 80,000 clones, 75% to 95% seen once. The source material was T cells isolated from PBMCs. The receptors originated from a human donor in good health. Some clones in this sample may be carry-over from other donors' samples.

This chain links TRBV4-1 with TRBJ2-4, with D perhaps TRBD2 (5 bases). This CDR3 spans 18 amino acids. Germline V gene lookup returns CDR1 MGHRA and CDR2 YSYEKL. V lost 0 bases to trimming and J lost 3 bases, with 18 bases between them. The CDR3 region has the DNA TGCGCCAGCAGCCAAGATGATCCGAGGGTGTCATACAAAAACATTCAGTACTTC. It translates to CASSQDDPRVSYKNIQYF.

The chain joins TRBV28 to TRBJ1-2; TRBD1 matches 7 bases. CDR1 and CDR2 (germline): MDHEN, SYDVKM. The V gene end was trimmed by 5 bases and the J gene end by 2 bases; junction bases not matched to a gene: 5. This CDR3 spans 14 amino acids. This CDR3 reads CASSTQQGNYGYTF. The CDR3 DNA reads as TGTGCCAGCAGTACCCAACAGGGGAACTATGGCTACACCTTC.

V and J are TRBV6-1 and TRBJ2-3; D gene unclear. V was trimmed by 4 bases and J by 0 bases, leaving 17 bases between them. The CDR3 extends over 17 amino acids. Germline V gene sequence: CDR1 MNHNS, CDR2 SASEGT. The CDR3 nucleotides are TGTGCCAGCAGTGTGAGATCTAGAGCTACTAGCACAGATACGCAGTATTTT. Translation gives CASSVRSRATSTDTQYF.

The chain combines TRBV9 with TRBJ2-7, with 7 nucleotides matching TRBD1. With 5 bases clipped from V and 4 bases from J, the junction kept 6 bases outside the gene matches. CDR1 is SGDLS and CDR2 is YYNGEE in the germline V gene. The CDR3 totals 13 residues. The CDR3 region has the DNA TGTGCCAGCAGTGCCGGGACAGTATACGAGCAGTACTTC. Translated, it gives CASSAGTVYEQYF.

On this clone: One end of the junction does not line up with germline, which may come from a read error. This sequence joins TRBV7-9 and TRBJ2-7; 15 bases match TRBD2. CDR1 SEHNR and CDR2 FQNEAQ come from the germline V gene (reference sequence). This CDR3 has 14 residues. The CDR3 is CASSSGLAGGRAVF. In DNA form, the CDR3 reads TGTGCCAGCAGCTCGGGACTAGCGGGAGGCCGTGCAGTCTTC. Full variable domain (remainder filled in from reference TRBV7-9 and TRBJ2-7): DTGVSQNPRHKITKRGQNVTFRCDPISEHNRLYWYRQTLGQGPEFLTYFQNEAQLEKSRLLSDRFSAERPKGSFSTLEIQRTEQGDSAMYLCASSSGLAGGRAVFGPGTRLTVT.

The V call is TRBV28, the J call TRBJ2-1; D is possibly TRBD1 (6 bases). With 8 bases removed from V and 5 bases from J, the gap between germline ends came to 16 bases. The CDR3 sequence is 14 residues long. Germline-derived CDR1 and CDR2 are MDHEN and SYDVKM. The CDR3 is CASLSGTTDNEQFF. The CDR3 coding sequence is TGTGCCAGCCTTTCCGGGACAACCGACAATGAGCAGTTCTTC. Looking up the rest from reference TRBV28 and TRBJ2-1 gives the full variable domain: DVKVTQSSRYLVKRTGEKVFLECVQDMDHENMFWYRQDPGLGLRLIYFSYDVKMKEKGDIPEGYSVSREKKERFSLILESASTNQTSMYLCASLSGTTDNEQFFGPGTRLTVL.

This clone was observed a handful of times. The V and J genes are TRBV7-9 and TRBJ1-5; tentative D call: TRBD1 (5 bases). This CDR3 region has 13 residues. The germline V gene encodes CDR1 SEHNR and CDR2 FQNEAQ (reference sequence). Trimming stripped 1 base from V and 7 bases from J, with 8 bases between. The CDR3, as DNA: TGTGCCAGCAGCTTAGACGGGGGACAGCCCCAGCATTTT. Translating it yields CASSLDGGQPQHF.

Worth noting for this clone: At one end the junction does not follow the germline gene, possibly because of a read error. The chain uses TRBV28 and TRBJ1-1; a possible D gene is TRBD1 (5 bases). The length of the CDR3 is 18 residues. Looked up from germline, CDR1 is MDHEN and CDR2 is SYDVKM. The CDR3: CASSPLGRMLGGIGGEIF. The CDR3 DNA reads as TGTGCCAGCAGTCCACTAGGACGGATGCTGGGGGGGATCGGGGGAGAAATCTTT.

This clone was counted between two and nine times. The chain recombines TRBV30 with TRBJ1-4, with 8 bases fitting TRBD1. The CDR3 has 13 residues. The germline V gene encodes CDR1 GTSNPN and CDR2 SVGIG (reference sequence). J lost 7 bases, V lost 6 bases, and 7 bases had no gene match. This CDR3 is CACGTGLIEKLFF. CDR3 coding DNA: TGTGCCTGTGGGACAGGTTTGATTGAAAAACTGTTTTTT.

J is TRBJ2-1 and V is TRBV18, with D tentatively TRBD1 (6 bases). V lost 3 bases to trimming and J lost 7 bases, with 10 bases between them. There are 13 residues in the CDR3. Germline CDR1 KGHSH, CDR2 LQKENI. In nucleotides, the CDR3 is TGTGCCAGCTCACCTTTACAGGGTAATGAGCAGTTCTTC. The encoded protein is CASSPLQGNEQFF. The whole variable domain, remainder taken from reference TRBV18 and TRBJ2-1, is NAGVMQNPRHLVRRRGQEARLRCSPMKGHSHVYWYRQLPEEGLKFMVYLQKENIIDESGMPKERFSAEFPKEGPSILRIQQVVRGDSAAYFCASSPLQGNEQFFGPGTRLTVL.

There are a few counts of this clone. The gene calls are TRBV5-6 and TRBJ2-1, with D perhaps TRBD1 (6 bases). This CDR3 spans 13 amino acids. V was shortened by 0 bases and J by 8 bases, with 9 bases between the two germline ends. Germline CDR1 SGHDT, CDR2 YYEEEE. CDR3 residues: CASSLASGDEQFF. The DNA of the CDR3 is TGTGCCAGCAGCTTGGCTTCAGGGGATGAGCAGTTCTTC.